These 24 T cell receptor beta chains came from one sample sequenced in a study of blood T cell repertoires in COVID-19. TCRdb keeps only in-frame clones here, not all; method: immunoSEQ multiplex PCR. This sample carries just over 650,000 clones, approximately 90% of them seen once, and the ten largest clones take roughly 0.26%. The sequencing sample was made of peripheral blood. All receptors derive from a woman aged 18-35 years with acute or convalescent COVID-19.

The chain is built from TRBV24-1 and TRBJ1-5; TRBD1 agrees at 9 bases. The CDR3 is 16 residues long. Germline loops: CDR1 KGHDR, CDR2 SFDVKD. V lost 0 bases, J lost 5 bases, and 4 bases stayed unmatched. This CDR3 reads CATSDLTQGAYQPQHF. DNA for the CDR3: TGTGCCACCAGTGATTTGACACAGGGGGCATATCAGCCCCAGCATTTT.

The chain couples TRBV6-5 to TRBJ1-5; D remains ambiguous. The CDR3 runs to 13 residues. The germline gives CDR1 MNHEY, CDR2 SVGAGI. V gave up 4 bases and J gave up 6 bases, with 10 bases separating them. CDR3 nucleotide sequence: TGTGCCAGCAGTTTCTCCGGAGTTCAGCCCCAGCATTTT. Amino acid sequence: CASSFSGVQPQHF.

V is TRBV9 and J is TRBJ1-6, with unresolved D. V lost 0 bases and J lost 10, with 17 bases in between. Germline V gene data show CDR1 as SGDLS and CDR2 as YYNGEE. The CDR3 length is 16 residues. The CDR3 loop is CASSVAQRPEASPLHF. The DNA of the CDR3 is TGTGCCAGCAGCGTAGCCCAGAGACCCGAGGCGTCACCCCTCCACTTT. The full variable domain, its missing parts supplied by reference TRBV9 and TRBJ1-6, is DSGVTQTPKHLITATGQRVTLRCSPRSGDLSVYWYQQSLDQGLQFLIQYYNGEERAKGNILERFSAQQFPDLHSELNLSSLELGDSALYFCASSVAQRPEASPLHFGNGTRLTVT.

This clone occurred a few times. At the DNA level, this CDR3 is encoded by other sequences in the same sample as well. This chain joins TRBV19 and TRBJ1-1; D remains ambiguous. Trimming took off 3 bases at V and 4 bases at J, with 6 bases between the two ends. CDR3 size: 12 residues. Germline CDR1 reads LNHDA; CDR2 reads SQIVND (reference sequence). Here the CDR3 reads CASSIRSTEAFF. CDR3 DNA: TGTGCCAGTAGTATTCGGAGCACTGAAGCTTTCTTT. Using reference TRBV19 and TRBJ1-1 for the parts outside the CDR3, the full variable domain is DGGITQSPKYLFRKEGQNVTLSCEQNLNHDAMYWYRQDPGQGLRLIYYSQIVNDFQKGDIAEGYSVSREKKESFPLTVTSAQKNPTAFYLCASSIRSTEAFFGQGTRLTVV.

This rearrangement joins TRBV7-9 to TRBJ1-1; perhaps TRBD1 as D (5 bases). The CDR3 sequence is 14 residues long. Trimming shortened V by 2 bases and J by 3 bases, and 10 bases separated the two germline ends. Germline CDR1 is SEHNR and CDR2 is FQNEAQ (reference sequence). The CDR3 DNA is TGTGCCAGCAGCTTATTGGGGCAGCACACTGAAGCTTTCTTT. The encoded protein is CASSLLGQHTEAFF.

V is TRBV4-1 and J is TRBJ2-7; TRBD1 agrees at 7 bases. CDR1 and CDR2 (germline): MGHRA, YSYEKL. CDR3 size: 13 residues. Unmatched junction bases numbered 12, after V lost 4 bases and J lost 12 bases. CDR3 amino acids: CASSPSLPGQPYF. The CDR3 nucleotides read TGCGCCAGCAGCCCGTCCTTACCGGGACAGCCGTACTTC.

The chain employs TRBV30 and TRBJ1-3; a weak D match, TRBD1 (5 bases). The CDR3 extends over 14 amino acids. Trimming left V 3 bases short and J 2 bases short, with 11 bases between. Per germline, CDR1 GTSNPN and CDR2 SVGIG (reference sequence). Here the CDR3 DNA reads TGTGCCTGGAGAAGGGGAAGCGCTGGAAACACCATATATTTT. Amino acid sequence: CAWRRGSAGNTIYF.

The chain joins TRBV4-3 to TRBJ1-6, with D unclear. The CDR3 has 13 residues. Between the trimmed V and J ends, which lost 1 base and 10 bases, there was a span of 8 bases. Germline CDR1 and CDR2: LGHNA and YSLEER. The CDR3 DNA is TGCGCCAGCAGCCAAGGAGCAATCTCACCCCTCCACTTT. This encodes CASSQGAISPLHF.

This chain connects TRBV5-5 to TRBJ2-7; maybe TRBD2 (5 bases). The germline V and J ends were trimmed by 3 bases and 5 bases, with 15 bases remaining between them. There are 14 residues in the CDR3. The germline V gene encodes CDR1 SGHKS and CDR2 YYEKEE (reference sequence). This chain's CDR3 is CASSYVGVLNEQYF. Here the CDR3 DNA reads TGTGCCAGCAGCTATGTGGGAGTTTTGAACGAGCAGTACTTC.

The rearrangement uses TRBV7-9 and TRBJ1-5; no clear D gene. The CDR3 loop spans 12 amino acids. Germline V gives CDR1 SEHNR, CDR2 FQNEAQ (reference sequence). V shed 6 bases and J shed 3 bases, with 6 bases lying between them. This CDR3 reads CASSIDNQPQHF. The CDR3 DNA follows: TGTGCCAGCAGTATAGACAATCAGCCCCAGCATTTT.

V usage is TRBV4-1 and J usage is TRBJ1-5; D is uncertain. The V end lost 0 bases, the J end lost 3 bases, and 9 bases lay between the germline ends. Germline V gene data show CDR1 as MGHRA and CDR2 as YSYEKL. The length of the CDR3 is 15 residues. The CDR3, as DNA: TGCGCCAGCAGCCAAGATTGGCAGTTCAATCAGCCCCAGCATTTT. Translated, it gives CASSQDWQFNQPQHF.

The CDR3 is CASSGQIDRGPSYEQYF. As DNA, the CDR3 is TGTGCCAGCAGCGGTCAAATTGACAGGGGGCCCTCCTACGAGCAGTACTTC. The rearrangement uses TRBV9 and TRBJ2-7, with 10 bases matching TRBD1. V shed 3 bases and J 0 bases; nucleotides not matched to a gene: 9. CDR1 is SGDLS and CDR2 is YYNGEE in the germline V gene. The CDR3 extends over 17 amino acids.

The chain links TRBV5-1 to TRBJ1-2; no firm D call. The germline gives CDR1 SGHRS, CDR2 YFSETQ. Trimming cost V 6 bases and J 0 bases, with 24 bases left between them. CDR3 size: 18 residues. Written as DNA, the CDR3 is TGCGCCAGCAAGCCCCCTGGCGCTTACGACTCTTCTAACTATGGCTACACCTTC. Its protein product is CASKPPGAYDSSNYGYTF.

In this sample, this clone turned up once. The V call is TRBV10-3, the J call TRBJ2-6, with D possibly being TRBD1 (5 bases). The CDR3 spans 14 residues. V was clipped by 7 bases and J by 0 bases, with 7 bases between them. Per germline, CDR1 ENHRY and CDR2 SYGVKD. The CDR3 loop reads CAITQGSGANVLTF. CDR3 nucleotide sequence: TGTGCCATCACCCAGGGCTCTGGGGCCAACGTCCTGACTTTC.

This chain joins TRBV6-5 and TRBJ2-7, with 9 positions matching TRBD1. The V and J ends lost 6 bases and 1 base, in that order; junction bases with no gene match: 7. Germline V gene lookup returns CDR1 MNHEY and CDR2 SVGAGI. The CDR3 extends over 15 amino acids. The CDR3 region is CASSHTGTGSYEQYF. The CDR3 DNA reads TGTGCCAGCAGCCATACCGGGACAGGGTCCTACGAGCAGTACTTC.

This rearrangement joins TRBV9 to TRBJ1-2; possible D gene TRBD1, 6 bases. CDR1 and CDR2 (germline): SGDLS, YYNGEE. The CDR3 spans 14 residues. V was shortened by 0 bases and J by 5 bases, with 11 bases between the two germline ends. The CDR3 nucleotides are TGTGCCAGCAGCGTAGATATGGGGGCATATGGCTACACCTTC. It specifies CASSVDMGAYGYTF.

V and J are TRBV5-1 and TRBJ1-1; the D is unclear. Trimming left V 4 bases short and J 1 base short, with 20 bases between. CDR3 length equals 17 residues. Germline-derived CDR1 and CDR2 are SGHRS and YFSETQ. CDR3 residues: CASSLGPRTAGNTEAFF. Here the CDR3 DNA reads TGCGCCAGCAGCCTCGGGCCGCGAACCGCGGGGAACACTGAAGCTTTCTTT.

The chain carries TRBV6-5 and TRBJ1-1, with D perhaps matching TRBD1 (5 bases). This CDR3 is 13 amino acids long. Germline V gene lookup returns CDR1 MNHEY and CDR2 SVGAGI. The V end lost 6 bases, the J end lost 6 bases, and 14 bases lay between the germline ends. In DNA, the CDR3 is TGTGCCAGCAGCTACCCCGGAGGGGCTGAAGCTTTCTTT. Its translation: CASSYPGGAEAFF.

The V call is TRBV29-1, the J call TRBJ1-2, with D possibly TRBD1 on 6 matching bases. Trimming pared 7 bases from V and 4 bases from J, leaving 13 bases between. CDR3 size: 12 residues. Germline assignment: CDR1 SQVTM and CDR2 ANQGSEA. The CDR3 bases are TGCAGCGAACTAAGGGGGGGCTATGGCTACACCTTC. This encodes CSELRGGYGYTF.

This chain connects TRBV5-1 to TRBJ1-2, with unresolved D. The CDR3 has 14 residues. V lost 0 bases, J lost 10 bases, and 16 bases lay in between. Germline CDR1 reads SGHRS; CDR2 reads YFSETQ. This CDR3 is CASSLEPTRWVYTF. In nucleotides, the CDR3 is TGCGCCAGCAGCTTGGAGCCCACTAGATGGGTCTACACCTTC.

With regard to this clone: Distinct nucleotide sequences in the sample also encode this CDR3. The chain links TRBV4-1 to TRBJ1-1, with 7 bases lining up with TRBD1. The CDR3 has 14 amino acids. With V trimmed by 1 base and J by 2 bases, 1 base remained unmatched. The germline V gene encodes CDR1 MGHRA and CDR2 YSYEKL. CDR3 nucleotides: TGCGCCAGCAGCCAAGGACAGGGTAACACTGAAGCTTTCTTT. As protein: CASSQGQGNTEAFF.

This clone came up once. The rearrangement uses TRBV4-1 and TRBJ2-7, with 7 bases that match TRBD2. Germline CDR1 reads MGHRA; CDR2 reads YSYEKL. CDR3 size: 15 residues. J lost 3 bases, V lost 4 bases, and 9 bases had no gene match. The CDR3 protein is CASSPGRGGHYEQYF. The CDR3, as DNA: TGCGCCAGCAGCCCGGGGAGGGGTGGACACTACGAGCAGTACTTC.

This clone was seen a single time. The chain is built from TRBV29-1 and TRBJ2-3; 8 bases are shared with TRBD2. The ends lost 5 bases at V and 0 bases at J; junction bases unmatched: 7. CDR1 and CDR2 (germline): SQVTM, ANQGSEA. This CDR3 is built from 15 residues. This CDR3 is CSVTELAASTDTQYF. CDR3 DNA sequence: TGCAGCGTTACTGAACTAGCGGCTAGCACAGATACGCAGTATTTT.

The chain couples TRBV5-4 to TRBJ2-1; TRBD1 matches 8 bases. Germline-derived CDR1 and CDR2 are SGHNT and YYREEE (reference sequence). CDR3 length: 16 amino acids. The trim removed 4 bases at V and 1 base at J, leaving 7 bases unmatched. The CDR3 DNA reads as TGTGCCAGCAGCCTCGGGACAGGTGATTCCTACAATGAGCAGTTCTTC. Translation: CASSLGTGDSYNEQFF.